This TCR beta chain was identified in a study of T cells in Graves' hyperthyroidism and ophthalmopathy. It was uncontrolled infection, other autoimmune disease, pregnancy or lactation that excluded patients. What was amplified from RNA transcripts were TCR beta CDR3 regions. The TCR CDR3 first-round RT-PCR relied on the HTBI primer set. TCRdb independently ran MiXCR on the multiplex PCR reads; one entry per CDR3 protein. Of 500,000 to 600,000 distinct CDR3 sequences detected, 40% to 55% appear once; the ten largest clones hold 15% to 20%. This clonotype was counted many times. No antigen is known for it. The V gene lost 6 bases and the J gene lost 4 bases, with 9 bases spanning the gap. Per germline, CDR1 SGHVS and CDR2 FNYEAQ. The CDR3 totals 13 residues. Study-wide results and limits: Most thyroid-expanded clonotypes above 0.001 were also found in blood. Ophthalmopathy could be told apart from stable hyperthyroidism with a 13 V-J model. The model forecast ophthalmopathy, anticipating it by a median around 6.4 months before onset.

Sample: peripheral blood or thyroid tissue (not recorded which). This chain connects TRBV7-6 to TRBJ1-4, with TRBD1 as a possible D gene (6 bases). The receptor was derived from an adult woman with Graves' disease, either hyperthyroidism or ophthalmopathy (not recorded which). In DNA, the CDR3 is TGTGCCAGCAGGCTACAGGGTAATGAAAAACTGTTTTTT. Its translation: CASRLQGNEKLFF.